Shown below are 21 T cell receptor beta chains from a single sample sequenced in a study of blood T cell repertoires in COVID-19. Generated by immunoSEQ multiplex PCR, the TCRdb table keeps only in-frame clones and is missing some. The sample lists about 140,000 clones; around 82% were seen once. The sequenced sample consisted of PBMCs or T cells enriched from blood (not recorded which). Source of these receptors: a man aged 40-49 years with acute COVID-19.

J is TRBJ1-5 and V is TRBV5-6; D gene unclear. Per the germline V gene, CDR1 is SGHDT and CDR2 is YYEEEE. The CDR3 spans 15 residues. V lost 3 bases to trimming and J lost 6 bases, with 16 bases between them. CDR3 region: CASSYAWEGGQPQHF. Here the CDR3 DNA reads TGTGCCAGCAGCTACGCGTGGGAGGGTGGTCAGCCCCAGCATTTT.

This rearrangement joins TRBV7-2 to TRBJ1-1, with D perhaps TRBD1 (6 bases). CDR1 and CDR2 (germline): SGHTA, FQGNSA. Trimming removed 5 bases from V and 2 bases from J, with 12 bases in between. This CDR3 is 14 amino acids long. CDR3: CASSDNRVNTEAFF. CDR3 DNA: TGTGCCAGCAGCGACAACAGGGTTAACACTGAAGCTTTCTTT.

The chain recombines TRBV5-1 with TRBJ2-4; maybe TRBD1 (6 bases). Between the trimmed V and J ends, which lost 3 bases and 15 bases, there was a span of 19 bases. The CDR3 is 13 amino acids. The V gene's germline CDR1 is SGHRS and CDR2 YFSETQ. The DNA for the CDR3 is TGCGCCAGCAGCTCAACGTTGGGGGCAACTAGGTACTTC. Its protein product is CASSSTLGATRYF.

J is TRBJ2-5 and V is TRBV7-9, with 8 bases matching TRBD2. The CDR3 is 18 amino acids. Germline loops: CDR1 SEHNR, CDR2 FQNEAQ (reference sequence). The V gene end was trimmed by 0 bases and the J gene end by 1 base; junction bases not matched to a gene: 10. Here the CDR3 reads CASSLAWRLAGFQETQYF. CDR3 nucleotides: TGTGCCAGCAGCTTAGCGTGGAGGCTAGCGGGTTTCCAAGAGACCCAGTACTTC.

V is TRBV5-1 and J is TRBJ1-3, with D tentatively TRBD1 (5 bases). Trimming pared 4 bases from V and 2 bases from J, leaving 10 bases between. The CDR3 is 14 amino acids. Germline V CDR1 and CDR2: SGHRS, YFSETQ. CDR3 DNA: TGCGCCAGCAGCCCCGGGGGGGCTGGAAACACCATATATTTT. The encoded protein is CASSPGGAGNTIYF.

J is TRBJ2-7 and V is TRBV5-4, with 9 bases that match TRBD1. V shed 3 bases and J 4 bases; nucleotides not matched to a gene: 5. The CDR3 has 14 residues. Germline values: CDR1 SGHNT, CDR2 YYREEE (reference sequence). The CDR3: CASSSRTGVYEQYF. DNA of the CDR3: TGTGCCAGCAGCTCACGGACAGGGGTGTACGAGCAGTACTTC.

The V and J genes are TRBV6-2 or TRBV6-3 and TRBJ1-5; 10 bases align to TRBD1. This CDR3 is built from 16 residues. V gave up 6 bases and J gave up 3 bases; unmatched junction bases: 8. The germline CDR1 and CDR2 sequences are MNHEY and SVGEGT. The CDR3 sequence: CASSSRDRGHNQPQHF. The CDR3 DNA sequence: TGTGCCAGCAGCTCCCGGGACAGGGGTCACAATCAGCCCCAGCATTTT.

The CDR3 loop reads CASSSGTSGIFYEQYF. The DNA of the CDR3 is TGTGCCAGCAGCTCCGGGACTAGCGGGATTTTCTACGAGCAGTACTTC. This chain uses TRBV5-6 with TRBJ2-7; TRBD2 matches at 13 bases. Trimming cost V 3 bases and J 3 bases; bases outside gene matches: 6. CDR1 is SGHDT, CDR2 YYEEEE, per germline. This CDR3 is built from 16 residues.

This chain joins TRBV11-2 and TRBJ1-5, with 7 positions matching TRBD1. V lost 0 bases and J lost 7; bases outside the gene matches: 9. From germline, CDR1 is SGHAT and CDR2 FQNNGV. There are 16 residues in the CDR3. The CDR3 sequence: CASSLDSSQGYQPQHF. CDR3 coding DNA: TGTGCCAGCAGCTTAGATTCATCACAGGGGTACCAGCCCCAGCATTTT.

V gene TRBV19 combines with J gene TRBJ2-1; TRBD1 matches 7 bases. The CDR3 has 13 amino acids. V was clipped by 2 bases and J by 6 bases; unmatched bases: 1. CDR1 and CDR2 (germline): LNHDA, SQIVND (reference sequence). The CDR3 region is CASSIKGANEQFF. The CDR3 DNA reads TGTGCCAGTAGTATAAAGGGGGCCAATGAGCAGTTCTTC.

V and J are TRBV18 and TRBJ2-7, with 13 positions matching TRBD2. The V segment lost 0 bases and the J segment 2 bases; nucleotides outside the gene matches: 10. CDR1 is KGHSH, CDR2 LQKENI, per germline. This CDR3 is 19 amino acids long. Written as DNA, the CDR3 is TGTGCCAGCTCACCACCCGGACTAGCGGGAGCGGTATGGACCTACGAGCAGTACTTC. It codes for CASSPPGLAGAVWTYEQYF.

The CDR3 DNA reads as TGCGCCAGCAGCCCAGGGGCGACTTACTTTAATGAAAAACTGTTTTTT. Amino acid sequence: CASSPGATYFNEKLFF. The chain uses TRBV4-3 and TRBJ1-4; a weak D match, TRBD1 (6 bases). The V end was cut by 4 bases, the J end by 4 bases, with 16 bases between. Germline V gene lookup returns CDR1 LGHNA and CDR2 YSLEER. The CDR3 has 16 residues.

The V call is TRBV4-3, the J call TRBJ2-7, with D possibly being TRBD2 (6 bases). The CDR3 sequence is 17 residues long. Trimming pared 4 bases from V and 0 bases from J, leaving 19 bases between. CDR1 is LGHNA, CDR2 YSLEER, per germline. CDR3 coding DNA: TGCGCCAGCAGCCGAACGACCGTAGGGACTGCCTCCTACGAGCAGTACTTC. Encoded protein: CASSRTTVGTASYEQYF.

The V and J genes are TRBV5-5 and TRBJ2-1; tentative D call: TRBD1 (5 bases). In germline, CDR1 is SGHKS, CDR2 YYEKEE (reference sequence). The CDR3 totals 15 residues. The V and J ends lost 0 bases and 2 bases respectively, with 9 bases between them. CDR3 coding DNA: TGTGCCAGCAGCTTGGCAGGGCCTCCCTACAATGAGCAGTTCTTC. Translating gives CASSLAGPPYNEQFF.

This chain links TRBV28 with TRBJ2-1, with 16 bases matching TRBD2. The V segment lost 6 bases and the J segment 12 bases; nucleotides outside the gene matches: 11. The CDR3 consists of 16 residues. Germline V CDR1 and CDR2: MDHEN, SYDVKM. CDR3 sequence (DNA): TGTGCCAGCAGCCTTGCGGGACTAGCGGGGGGGCACTGGCAGTTCTTC. It yields the protein CASSLAGLAGGHWQFF.

The V call is TRBV2, the J call TRBJ1-6; D is unclear. Germline lookup yields CDR1 SNHLY and CDR2 FYNNEI. This CDR3 spans 16 amino acids. The V end was cut by 4 bases, the J end by 0 bases, with 10 bases between. The DNA of the CDR3 is TGTGCCAGCAGTGTTGACGGGAGCTCCTATAATTCACCCCTCCACTTT. It codes for CASSVDGSSYNSPLHF. The whole variable domain, filled in from reference TRBV2 and TRBJ1-6, reads EPEVTQTPSHQVTQMGQEVILRCVPISNHLYFYWYRQILGQKVEFLVSFYNNEISEKSEIFDDQFSVERPDGSNFTLKIRSTKLEDSAMYFCASSVDGSSYNSPLHFGNGTRLTVT.

This clone was counted a single time. The V call is TRBV15, the J call TRBJ1-5; TRBD1 agrees at 7 bases. Germline V gene data show CDR1 as LNHNV and CDR2 as YYDKDF (reference sequence). Trimming cost V 5 bases and J 6 bases; bases outside gene matches: 16. The CDR3 is made up of 17 amino acids. The CDR3 DNA reads TGTGCCACCAGCCTAGCCGTAATAAGGGGGCGCGGTCAGCCCCAGCATTTT. Amino acid sequence: CATSLAVIRGRGQPQHF.

This clone turned up a few times. The chain employs TRBV7-2 and TRBJ2-7; maybe TRBD2 (5 bases). Germline values: CDR1 SGHTA, CDR2 FQGNSA. The CDR3 covers 14 residues. The V end lost 0 bases, the J end lost 3 bases, and 9 bases lay between the germline ends. In DNA, the CDR3 is TGTGCCAGCAGCTTAGCGGGAGTGAACTACGAGCAGTACTTC. Encoded protein: CASSLAGVNYEQYF.

This clone was seen a few times. The V gene is TRBV30, the J gene TRBJ1-5; 7 bases match TRBD1. Germline values: CDR1 GTSNPN, CDR2 SVGIG (reference sequence). Losses at the gene ends were 5 bases for V and 6 bases for J; bases not matched to a gene: 7. This CDR3 has 13 amino acids. CDR3 DNA: TGTGCCTGGTCCACAGGGGCCAGTCAGCCCCAGCATTTT. Translating it yields CAWSTGASQPQHF.

The CDR3 region is CASANEEVYGYTF. CDR3 nucleotides: TGTGCCAGTGCAAATGAAGAGGTTTATGGCTACACCTTC. This sequence joins TRBV28 and TRBJ1-2; D is uncertain. The germline V and J ends were trimmed by 9 bases and 5 bases, with 16 bases remaining between them. Germline CDR1 and CDR2: MDHEN and SYDVKM. This CDR3 is 13 amino acids long.

CDR3 in amino acids: CASSDRDRVDEKLFF. CDR3 DNA sequence: TGTGCCAGCAGCGACCGGGACAGGGTTGATGAAAAACTGTTTTTT. This chain links TRBV9 with TRBJ1-4; 9 bases are a match to TRBD1. This CDR3 region has 15 residues. The trim removed 3 bases at V and 6 bases at J, leaving 6 bases unmatched. Germline CDR1 reads SGDLS; CDR2 reads YYNGEE.